This T cell receptor (beta chain) is drawn from a study of control samples from healthy donors and cancer patients. Clones were sequenced by immunoSEQ multiplex PCR, and TCRdb holds only the in-frame ones, with some missing. The table has some 150,000 clones, roughly 93% seen once; the top ten hold roughly 3.9%. The CDR3 runs 14 residues. J was trimmed by 8 bases and V by 3 bases; bases with no gene match: 4. Germline V gene data show CDR1 as SNHLY and CDR2 as FYNNEI. The receptor was derived from a woman aged 55-70 years in good health. The chain couples TRBV2 to TRBJ2-4; TRBD2 agrees at 10 bases. Sequenced material: blood. Here the CDR3 reads CASSEGLAGDIQYF. CDR3 coding DNA: TGTGCCAGCAGTGAGGGGCTAGCGGGGGACATTCAGTACTTC.